This T cell receptor beta chain originates from a study of tumor-infiltrating lymphocytes in primary liver carcinoma. In the study overall: Sequencing of the samples generated roughly 3.65 to 7.5 million productive TCRbeta reads, with similar yields across tissue types.

The CDR3 consists of 13 residues. V was shortened by 7 bases and J by 0 bases, with 12 bases between the two germline ends. The germline V gene has CDR1 SQVTM and CDR2 ANQGSEA. A remark on this clonotype: As the CDR3 is not closed by the conserved phenylalanine or tryptophan, this likely results from a read error.

Total RNA (about 500 ng) served as template for TCR beta cDNA synthesis primed by a constant-region primer. Libraries for TCR beta were built through three nested multiplex PCR rounds, which together made up a slightly modified ARM-PCR procedure. TRBV1-TRBV30 forward primers paired with a C-beta reverse primer drove the first two PCR rounds, about 9 cycles each. MiXCR, applied by TCRdb to the multiplex PCR reads, yields one record per CDR3 protein. This sample has roughly 100,000 distinct CDR3 sequences, with approximately 82% found just once. Co-extraction of RNA and DNA was performed on about 20-33 mg of unsorted bulk tissue. Primary liver carcinomas in the patients were surgically resected.

The receptor was isolated from a man in his forties or fifties with primary liver carcinoma and hepatitis B virus infection. The sample consisted of liver tumor tissue from sampling region 3. Subset given: tumor region T3, left-lateral pole. The rearrangement links TRBV29-1 to TRBJ1-1; no clear D. CDR3 in DNA: TGCAGCGAGACGGGATGGGTGAACACTGAAGCTTTCATT. This encodes CSETGWVNTEAFI.